The clone carrying this T cell receptor (beta chain) has only a few counts. The antigen is not known. The data stem from a study of identical twins. Via MiXCR, TCRdb re-called the 5' RACE reads, giving one row per CDR3 protein. Of hundreds of thousands of distinct CDR3 sequences detected, about 20% appear once; the ten largest clones hold about 4.5%. Study conclusions and caveats: Models, which agreed with sharing between unrelated individuals, nonetheless underestimated the out-of-frame TCR alpha sharing seen in monozygotic twins.

There are 14 residues in the CDR3. The V segment lost 6 bases and the J segment 1 base; nucleotides outside the gene matches: 2. Germline values: CDR1 MNHEY, CDR2 SMNVEV (reference sequence). This same sample was also taken into another study, of T cells expressing NK-cell markers. That paper adds: Sorted CD3+CD56-NKG2C+, CD3+CD56+NKG2C+ and CD3+CD56+NKG2C- T cells supplied the TCR beta repertoires. Eight donors were sequenced, of whom seven were HCMV-seropositive, while the remaining one was HCMV-seronegative.

The origin of this receptor is a woman between 18 and 30 years old in good health. The sample was PBMCs. This sequence joins TRBV27 and TRBJ2-3; 9 bases fit TRBD2. CDR3 loop: CASRRTSGTDTQYF. The CDR3 DNA reads as TGTGCCAGCAGACGGACTAGCGGCACAGATACGCAGTATTTT.